Each of the 5 T cell receptor beta chains below was sequenced from the same sample in a study of T-cell reconstitution after alpha-beta-depleted transplantation in children. Unique molecular identifiers were built into the TCRbeta library. TCRdb itself ran the PCR reads through MiXCR, one entry per CDR3 protein. The sample consists of just under 250,000 distinct CDR3 sequences, about 25% of them appearing once. Specimen: PBMCs, collected before TCRalphabeta/CD19-depleted stem cell transplant. The receptors here all came from a girl aged 2 to 10 with Fanconi anemia, due to receive a stem cell transplant.

The chain combines TRBV28 with TRBJ1-1, with a tentative D call TRBD1 (5 bases). Trimming cost V 3 bases and J 2 bases, with 10 bases left between them. CDR3 length equals 14 residues. Germline CDR1 MDHEN, CDR2 SYDVKM. Here the CDR3 DNA reads TGTGCCAGCAGTTTTTATGACAGAAACACTGAAGCTTTCTTT. Its translation: CASSFYDRNTEAFF.

This clonotype has a handful of counts. The CDR3: CASRGQGTSYEQYF. As DNA, the CDR3 is TGCGCCAGCAGGGGACAGGGGACCTCCTACGAGCAGTACTTC. The chain couples TRBV5-1 to TRBJ2-7; 10 nucleotides agree with TRBD1. CDR3 size: 14 residues. Germline V gene sequence: CDR1 SGHRS, CDR2 YFSETQ. Trimming cost V 5 bases and J 0 bases; bases outside gene matches: 2. The complete variable domain, with remaining parts taken from reference TRBV5-1 and TRBJ2-7, reads KAGVTQTPRYLIKTRGQQVTLSCSPISGHRSVSWYQQTPGQGLQFLFEYFSETQRNKGNFPGRFSGRQFSNSRSEMNVSTLELGDSALYLCASRGQGTSYEQYFGPGTRLTVT.

This clonotype was seen at least ten times. This chain joins TRBV20-1 and TRBJ2-2; 8 bases align to TRBD2. The CDR3 contains 17 residues. From germline, CDR1 is DFQATT and CDR2 SNEGSKA (reference sequence). J gave up 1 base and V 0 bases, and 7 bases lay outside the gene matches. The CDR3, as DNA: TGCAGTGCTAGAGATTTTTTGGCGGGAGGGAACACCGGGGAGCTGTTTTTT. Encoded protein: CSARDFLAGGNTGELFF.

Many counts were recorded for this clonotype. The chain combines TRBV29-1 with TRBJ1-1; D is possibly TRBD1 (5 bases). In germline, CDR1 is SQVTM, CDR2 ANQGSEA. The CDR3 loop spans 13 amino acids. The V end lost 4 bases, the J end lost 0 bases, and 9 bases lay between the germline ends. As DNA, the CDR3 is TGCAGCGTTGTCGCAGGGTTGAACACTGAAGCTTTCTTT. This gives the protein CSVVAGLNTEAFF.

In this sample, this clonotype turned up many times. This chain joins TRBV12-3 or TRBV12-4 and TRBJ1-2; D not resolved. The CDR3 covers 11 residues. Trimming cost V 7 bases and J 8 bases, with 11 bases left between them. The DNA for the CDR3 is TGTGCCAGCACCCCAAATCGGGGCTACACCTTC. Protein sequence: CASTPNRGYTF.